These 25 T cell receptor beta chains came from one sample sequenced in a study of prognosis after radiotherapy for stage I lung cancer. Amplicons of TCR beta CDR3 were generated from genomic DNA by two-round multiplex PCR. The authors ran first-round PCR with primers specific to each TRBV and TRBJ gene. Via MiXCR, TCRdb re-called the multiplex PCR reads, giving one row per CDR3 protein. The sample yields about 22,000 distinct CDR3 sequences, approximately 40% seen once. This specimen was PBMCs, taken before or after stereotactic body radiation therapy (not recorded which). All receptors derive from a donor at least 50 years old with non-small cell lung cancer.

This clonotype was picked up one time. The gene calls are TRBV27 and TRBJ2-7; D is tentatively TRBD1 or TRBD2 (5 bases each). The CDR3 loop spans 15 amino acids. The germline V gene encodes CDR1 MNHEY and CDR2 SMNVEV (reference sequence). V was trimmed by 11 bases and J by 4 bases, leaving 24 bases between them. The CDR3 loop is CAGFIGTDDSYEQYF. CDR3 nucleotide sequence: TGTGCCGGATTCATCGGGACCGACGATTCTTACGAGCAGTACTTC.

The chain joins TRBV7-2 to TRBJ1-5; no clear D. V gave up 1 base and J gave up 6 bases, with 7 bases separating them. Germline V gene lookup returns CDR1 SGHTA and CDR2 FQGNSA. This CDR3 is 13 amino acids long. CDR3 nucleotides: TGTGCCAGCAGCTTAGGGCCGGGTCAGCCCCAGCATTTT. Amino acids: CASSLGPGQPQHF.

This clonotype occurred many times. The chain carries TRBV5-1 and TRBJ1-1; 9 nucleotides match TRBD1. The V gene's germline CDR1 is SGHRS and CDR2 YFSETQ. Germline trimming cut 4 bases from V and 4 bases from J; bases unmatched to any gene: 5. This CDR3 is built from 14 residues. CDR3 bases: TGCGCCAGCAGCAAGACAGGGGGGGTCACTGAAGCTTTCTTT. This sequence encodes CASSKTGGVTEAFF.

This sequence joins TRBV4-2 and TRBJ1-2, with TRBD1 identical over 9 bases. V shed 4 bases, J shed 3 bases, and the junction held 6 bases outside the gene matches. Per the germline V gene, CDR1 is LGHNA and CDR2 is YNFKEQ. The CDR3 consists of 15 residues. The CDR3: CASSLRDREYYGYTF. CDR3 bases: TGTGCCAGCAGCCTCCGGGACAGGGAATACTATGGCTACACCTTC.

This clonotype was detected ten times or more. The CDR3 sequence: CASSAGLGSNEQFF. The CDR3 nucleotides are TGTGCCAGCAGTGCGGGGTTGGGTAGCAATGAGCAGTTCTTC. The J gene is TRBJ2-1, the V gene TRBV27, with D tentatively TRBD2 (6 bases). This CDR3 has 14 residues. Germline V lookup: CDR1 MNHEY, CDR2 SMNVEV (reference sequence). Trimming left V 5 bases short and J 6 bases short, with 14 bases between.

This clonotype came up many times. This chain uses TRBV19 with TRBJ2-3; 13 bases agree with TRBD2. This CDR3 is built from 19 residues. Losses at the gene ends were 3 bases for V and 0 bases for J; bases not matched to a gene: 9. CDR1 is LNHDA, CDR2 SQIVND, per germline (reference sequence). DNA of the CDR3: TGTGCCAGTAGTATCCTGACTAGCGGGAGGCACATTAGCACAGATACGCAGTATTTT. It translates to CASSILTSGRHISTDTQYF.

This clonotype occurred many times. This chain uses TRBV3-1 with TRBJ2-3; 13 bases line up with TRBD2. Germline loops: CDR1 LGHDT, CDR2 YNNKEL (reference sequence). Losses at the gene ends were 1 base for V and 7 bases for J; bases not matched to a gene: 5. CDR3 length: 16 residues. CDR3 DNA sequence: TGTGCCAGCAGCCAAGGGACTAGCGGGAGCGCTTATACGCAGTATTTT. Its protein is CASSQGTSGSAYTQYF.

This clonotype was counted ten times or more. The chain recombines TRBV18 with TRBJ2-7; D ambiguous. Germline CDR1 reads KGHSH; CDR2 reads LQKENI. The CDR3 extends over 15 amino acids. Trimming pared 2 bases from V and 0 bases from J, leaving 11 bases between. For the CDR3, the DNA is TGTGCCAGCTCACCATACAACAGAAACTCCTACGAGCAGTACTTC. It specifies CASSPYNRNSYEQYF.

In its sample, this clonotype was seen many times. The chain couples TRBV7-2 to TRBJ1-5, with unresolved D. Germline CDR1 and CDR2: SGHTA and FQGNSA. The CDR3 runs to 15 residues. The germline V and J ends were trimmed by 4 bases and 4 bases, with 14 bases remaining between them. CDR3 loop: CASSSRAGRNQPQHF. The CDR3 DNA follows: TGTGCCAGCAGCTCTAGGGCAGGCAGAAATCAGCCCCAGCATTTT.

This clonotype came up many times. The V call is TRBV7-3, the J call TRBJ2-3; 11 nucleotides match TRBD1. Germline CDR1 is SGHTA and CDR2 is FQGTGA. V lost 2 bases to trimming and J lost 3 bases; unmatched junction nucleotides: 4. The CDR3 spans 16 residues. The CDR3 protein is CASSLRGQGGTDTQYF. Written as DNA, the CDR3 is TGTGCCAGCAGCTTACGGGGACAGGGGGGAACAGATACGCAGTATTTT.

There are many counts of this clonotype. The gene calls are TRBV20-1 and TRBJ2-1; unclear D gene. The CDR3 spans 11 residues. Germline assignment: CDR1 DFQATT and CDR2 SNEGSKA (reference sequence). The V gene lost 8 bases and the J gene lost 8 bases, with 13 bases spanning the gap. The CDR3 DNA reads TGCAGTTCCCTTGTCGACGATGAGCAGTTCTTC. Residues: CSSLVDDEQFF.

Many counts were recorded for this clonotype. The chain employs TRBV9 and TRBJ2-1; 12 nucleotides line up with TRBD2. The J segment lost 4 bases and the V segment lost 0 bases, leaving 2 bases of the junction unmatched. CDR3 length: 16 amino acids. Germline loops: CDR1 SGDLS, CDR2 YYNGEE. The CDR3 loop is CASSVALAGGYNEQFF. The CDR3 DNA reads as TGTGCCAGCAGCGTAGCTCTAGCGGGAGGGTACAATGAGCAGTTCTTC.

The gene calls are TRBV10-1 and TRBJ1-1; 7 nucleotides agree with TRBD1. The CDR3 spans 12 residues. J lost 5 bases, V lost 5 bases, and 2 bases had no gene match. CDR1 and CDR2 (germline): WNHNN, SYGVQD (reference sequence). The CDR3 DNA sequence: TGCGCCAGCAGTCCAGGGGGTACTGAAGCTTTCTTT. Residues: CASSPGGTEAFF.

To note about this clonotype: One base separates it from a far larger clone, so it is likely a read error. As DNA, the CDR3 is TGTGCCAGCAGCGTACTAGCGGTAGGAACCTACGAGCAGTACTTC. Encoded protein: CASSVLAVGTYEQYF. The chain combines TRBV6-5 with TRBJ2-7, with TRBD2 matching 8 bases. The CDR3 extends over 15 amino acids. With 6 bases clipped from V and 2 bases from J, the junction kept 9 bases outside the gene matches. Germline lookup yields CDR1 MNHEY and CDR2 SVGAGI.

The chain is built from TRBV6-2 or TRBV6-3 and TRBJ1-2, with D unresolved. CDR1 is MNHEY and CDR2 is SVGEGT in the germline V gene. The CDR3 has 12 residues. V was cut by 4 bases and J by 8 bases, with 11 bases left in between. The CDR3 region is CASSSRIKGYTF. The CDR3 nucleotides are TGTGCCAGCAGTTCGAGGATTAAGGGCTACACCTTC.

The chain links TRBV27 to TRBJ2-6, with no clear D. The germline V and J ends were trimmed by 7 bases and 0 bases, with 13 bases remaining between them. Germline V lookup: CDR1 MNHEY, CDR2 SMNVEV (reference sequence). The CDR3 totals 16 residues. CDR3 bases: TGTGCCAGCACGGCCAGGTGGCCCTCTGGGGCCAACGTCCTGACTTTC. Protein product: CASTARWPSGANVLTF.

Concerning this clonotype: A far larger clone is a single base away, which makes a read error likely. V usage is TRBV5-1 and J usage is TRBJ2-1; D remains unclear. CDR3 length: 11 residues. CDR1 is SGHRS and CDR2 is YFSETQ in the germline V gene. V shed 1 base and J shed 10 bases, with 6 bases lying between them. The CDR3 sequence is CASSLYHEQFF. In DNA, the CDR3 is TGCGCCAGCAGCTTGTACCACGAGCAGTTCTTC.

The chain links TRBV28 to TRBJ2-7, with a possible D match to TRBD2 (6 bases). The CDR3 totals 14 residues. The germline CDR1 and CDR2 sequences are MDHEN and SYDVKM. V lost 6 bases to trimming and J lost 1 base, with 13 bases between them. The CDR3 sequence is CASRGTGLSYEQYF. The CDR3 coding sequence is TGTGCCAGCAGGGGTACGGGACTTTCCTACGAGCAGTACTTC. Complete variable domain (other parts from reference TRBV28 and TRBJ2-7): DVKVTQSSRYLVKRTGEKVFLECVQDMDHENMFWYRQDPGLGLRLIYFSYDVKMKEKGDIPEGYSVSREKKERFSLILESASTNQTSMYLCASRGTGLSYEQYFGPGTRLTVT.

This clonotype was counted many times. The rearrangement links TRBV24-1 to TRBJ2-3; the D gene is possibly TRBD1 (6 bases). The germline CDR1 and CDR2 sequences are KGHDR and SFDVKD. The V gene lost 10 bases and the J gene lost 0 bases, with 10 bases spanning the gap. The CDR3 has 13 residues. The CDR3 nucleotides are TGTGCCACTGCCAGGGGTAGCACAGATACGCAGTATTTT. It is translated as CATARGSTDTQYF.

This clonotype was observed many times. V usage is TRBV6-1 and J usage is TRBJ1-2; 7 nucleotides align to TRBD1. The CDR3 contains 12 residues. The germline V gene encodes CDR1 MNHNS and CDR2 SASEGT. Trimming cost V 8 bases and J 2 bases; bases outside gene matches: 2. CDR3 in DNA: TGTGCCAGCTTGACAGGGAACTATGGCTACACCTTC. It encodes CASLTGNYGYTF.

Regarding this clonotype: This may be a read error, as it is one base from a much larger clone. The chain uses TRBV4-2 and TRBJ2-3, with D tentatively TRBD1 (6 bases). Trimming took 4 bases from V and 7 from J, leaving 21 bases between them. The CDR3 is 16 residues long. CDR1 and CDR2 (germline): LGHNA, YNFKEQ. In DNA, the CDR3 is TGTGCCAGCAGCCCTCAGGACCAGGGGATTACATATACGCAGTATTTT. This gives the protein CASSPQDQGITYTQYF.

This clonotype was picked up many times. This chain joins TRBV6-9 and TRBJ1-2, with a tentative D call TRBD1 (6 bases). V gave up 4 bases and J gave up 4 bases, with 13 bases separating them. The CDR3 is 14 residues long. Looked up from germline, CDR1 is MNHGY and CDR2 is SVAAGI. The CDR3 region is CASSWDKSPYGYTF. The DNA of the CDR3 is TGTGCCAGCAGTTGGGACAAAAGTCCCTATGGCTACACCTTC.

About this clonotype: One end of the junction does not line up with germline, which may come from a read error. The rearrangement links TRBV6-1 to TRBJ2-7, with a tentative D call TRBD2 (7 bases). Germline V gene data show CDR1 as MNHNS and CDR2 as SASEGT. CDR3 size: 15 residues. The CDR3: CASIPPGGRSCEQYF. CDR3 bases: TGTGCCAGCATCCCTCCGGGGGGCAGGTCCTGCGAGCAGTACTTC.

This clonotype was detected many times. It may be a read error: a sequence one base away is much more abundant. The CDR3 DNA is TGTGCCAGCAGTGATTCGGGCAGGGGGCAGAGCAATGAGCAGCTCTTC. This translates into CASSDSGRGQSNEQLF. This sequence joins TRBV25-1 and TRBJ2-1, with 8 bases identical to TRBD1. CDR1 is MGHDK and CDR2 is SYGVNS in the germline V gene. This CDR3 comprises 16 residues.

The rearrangement uses TRBV7-9 and TRBJ2-1, with D tentatively TRBD1 or TRBD2 (5 bases each). The V gene lost 2 bases and the J gene lost 0 bases, with 14 bases spanning the gap. The CDR3 is 17 amino acids. The germline V gene has CDR1 SEHNR and CDR2 FQNEAQ (reference sequence). The CDR3 coding sequence is TGTGCCAGCAGCTTACATCGGGACCGGAGCTCCTACAATGAGCAGTTCTTC. Its translation: CASSLHRDRSSYNEQFF.